This T cell receptor (beta chain) was found in a study of vaccination and CD4 T cells after COVID-19. Study in general: Every culture used as a control got a CEFX pool, an HIV-1 Nef pool, or no peptide.

The Oncomine TCR Beta short-read assay was applied to DNA of cultured CD4+ T cells. TCRdb re-called the PCR reads with MiXCR, one entry per CDR3 protein. This sample has around 15,000 distinct CDR3 sequences, with about 52% found just once. This CDR3 spans 14 amino acids. Germline assignment: CDR1 MNHEY and CDR2 SMNVEV (reference sequence). V lost 6 bases to trimming and J lost 5 bases, with 14 bases between them. Stated time point: late sampling 161 to 241 days after vaccination in a few convalescent patients. Noted treatment: roughly ten-day PBMC culture with coronavirus spike peptide pools or control peptides (ViraFEST assay). On this clonotype itself: Its antigen is as yet unknown.

This sequence was found in a human donor who had recovered from COVID-19. Sequences were derived from CD4+ T cells from blood, cultured in vitro, sampled about 7 months after SARS-CoV-2 vaccination. The chain combines TRBV27 with TRBJ1-5, with D possibly TRBD1 on 5 matching bases. CDR3 in amino acids: CASRFVAGHQPQHF. Written as DNA, the CDR3 is TGTGCCAGCAGATTTGTGGCAGGGCATCAGCCCCAGCATTTT.